This TCR beta chain appears in the sequencing data of a study of blood T cell repertoires in COVID-19. On the study more broadly: Researchers got acute and convalescent COVID-19 samples from the United States, Italy and Spain.

This clone was detected once. Profiled with immunoSEQ multiplex PCR; TCRdb holds only in-frame clones, not every one. The sample lists hundreds of thousands of clones, 75% to 90% occurring once. Sequencing input: PBMCs or T cells enriched from blood (not recorded which). The clonotype was recovered from a woman under 30 who had recovered from COVID-19.

The DNA of the CDR3 is TGTGCCAGCAGCCTAAGACCGGGACAGGGGGCGGGATGGACTGAAGCTTTCTTT. Translated, it gives CASSLRPGQGAGWTEAFF. This chain connects TRBV3-1 (or the pseudogene TRBV3-2) to TRBJ1-1, with 12 nucleotides matching TRBD1. V shed 4 bases and J 5 bases; nucleotides not matched to a gene: 14. This CDR3 is built from 18 residues. Germline-derived CDR1 and CDR2 are LGHDT and YNNKEL (reference sequence).